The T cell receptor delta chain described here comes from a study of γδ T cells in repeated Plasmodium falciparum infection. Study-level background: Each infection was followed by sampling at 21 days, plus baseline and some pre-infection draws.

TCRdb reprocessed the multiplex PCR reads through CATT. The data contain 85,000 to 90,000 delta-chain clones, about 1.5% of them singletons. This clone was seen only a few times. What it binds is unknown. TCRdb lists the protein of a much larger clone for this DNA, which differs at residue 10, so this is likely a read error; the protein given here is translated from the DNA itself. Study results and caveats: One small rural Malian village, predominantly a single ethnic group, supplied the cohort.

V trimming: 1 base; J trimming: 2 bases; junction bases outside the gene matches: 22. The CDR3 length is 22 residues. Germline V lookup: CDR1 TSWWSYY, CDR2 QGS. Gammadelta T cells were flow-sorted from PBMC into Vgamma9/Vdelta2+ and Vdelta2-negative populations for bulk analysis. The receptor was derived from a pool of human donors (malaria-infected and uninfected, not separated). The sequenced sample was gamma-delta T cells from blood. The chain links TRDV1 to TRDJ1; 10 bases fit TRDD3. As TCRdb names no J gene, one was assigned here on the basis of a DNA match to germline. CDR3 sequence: CALGERPLKSWYWGMRTDKLIF. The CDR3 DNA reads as TGTGCTCTTGGGGAACGGCCTTTAAAGTCGTGGTACTGGGGGATGCGAACCGATAAACTCATCTTT.